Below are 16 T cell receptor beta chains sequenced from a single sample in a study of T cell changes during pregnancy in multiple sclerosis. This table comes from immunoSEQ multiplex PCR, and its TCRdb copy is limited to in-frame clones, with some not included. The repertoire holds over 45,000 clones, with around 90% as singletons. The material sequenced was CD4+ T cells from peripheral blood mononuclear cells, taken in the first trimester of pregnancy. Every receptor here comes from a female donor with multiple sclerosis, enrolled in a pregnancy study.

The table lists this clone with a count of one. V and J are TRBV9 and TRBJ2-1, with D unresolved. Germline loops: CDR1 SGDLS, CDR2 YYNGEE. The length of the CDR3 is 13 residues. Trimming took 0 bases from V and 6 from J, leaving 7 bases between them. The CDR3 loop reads CASSVVPRNEQFF. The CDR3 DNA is TGTGCCAGCAGCGTAGTCCCCCGCAATGAGCAGTTCTTC. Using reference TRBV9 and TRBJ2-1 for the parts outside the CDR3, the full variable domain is DSGVTQTPKHLITATGQRVTLRCSPRSGDLSVYWYQQSLDQGLQFLIQYYNGEERAKGNILERFSAQQFPDLHSELNLSSLELGDSALYFCASSVVPRNEQFFGPGTRLTVL.

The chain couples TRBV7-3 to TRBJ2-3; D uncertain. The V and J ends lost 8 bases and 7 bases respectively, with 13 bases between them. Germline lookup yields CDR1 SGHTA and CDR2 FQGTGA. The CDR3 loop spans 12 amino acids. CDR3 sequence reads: CASGYTTYTQYF. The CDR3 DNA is TGTGCCAGCGGCTATACTACTTATACGCAGTATTTT.

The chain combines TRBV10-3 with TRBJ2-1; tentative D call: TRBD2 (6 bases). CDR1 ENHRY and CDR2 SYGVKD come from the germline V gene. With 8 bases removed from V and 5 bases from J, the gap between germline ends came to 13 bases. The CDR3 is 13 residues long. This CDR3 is CAIGRDFHNEQFF. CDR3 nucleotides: TGTGCCATCGGCCGGGACTTTCACAATGAGCAGTTCTTC.

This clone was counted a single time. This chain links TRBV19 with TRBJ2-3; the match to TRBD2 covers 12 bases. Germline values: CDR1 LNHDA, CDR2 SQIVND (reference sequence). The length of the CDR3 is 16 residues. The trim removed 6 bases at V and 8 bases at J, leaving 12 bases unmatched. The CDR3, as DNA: TGTGCCAGTAGCCATCATCTAGCGGGAGGGCCTGGTACGCAGTATTTT. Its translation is CASSHHLAGGPGTQYF.

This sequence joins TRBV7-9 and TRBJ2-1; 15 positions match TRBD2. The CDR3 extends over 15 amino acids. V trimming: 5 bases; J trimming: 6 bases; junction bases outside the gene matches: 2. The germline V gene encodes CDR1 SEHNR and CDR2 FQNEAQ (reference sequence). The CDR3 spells CASSPGLAGGNEQFF. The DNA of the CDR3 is TGTGCCAGCAGCCCGGGACTAGCGGGGGGCAATGAGCAGTTCTTC.

The DNA for the CDR3 is TGTGCCAGCAGTTTACAGGGGGGGGGAGCGCCCTACGAGCAGTACTTC. It yields the protein CASSLQGGGAPYEQYF. This chain links TRBV6-5 with TRBJ2-7, with a tentative D call TRBD1 (8 bases). Germline values: CDR1 MNHEY, CDR2 SVGAGI. V lost 4 bases, J lost 2 bases, and 18 bases lay in between. The length of the CDR3 is 16 residues.

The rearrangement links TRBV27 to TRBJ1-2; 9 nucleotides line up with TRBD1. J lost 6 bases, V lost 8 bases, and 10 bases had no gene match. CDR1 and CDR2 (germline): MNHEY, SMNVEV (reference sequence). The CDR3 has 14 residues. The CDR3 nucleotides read TGTGCCAGCCATCCTACAGGGGGCGCGGATGGCTACACCTTC. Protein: CASHPTGGADGYTF.

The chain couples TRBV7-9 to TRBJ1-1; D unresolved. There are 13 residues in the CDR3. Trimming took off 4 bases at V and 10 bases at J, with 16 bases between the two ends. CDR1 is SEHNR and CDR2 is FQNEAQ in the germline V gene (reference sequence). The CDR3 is CASSSSAARVAFF. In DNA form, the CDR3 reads TGTGCCAGCAGCTCCAGCGCGGCACGGGTAGCTTTCTTT.

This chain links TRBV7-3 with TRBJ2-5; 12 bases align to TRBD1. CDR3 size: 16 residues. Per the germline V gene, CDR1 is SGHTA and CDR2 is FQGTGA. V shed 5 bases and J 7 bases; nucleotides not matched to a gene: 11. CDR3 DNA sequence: TGTGCCAGCAGCCCTTTAGGGGACAGGGGGCGGGGGACCCAGTACTTC. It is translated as CASSPLGDRGRGTQYF.

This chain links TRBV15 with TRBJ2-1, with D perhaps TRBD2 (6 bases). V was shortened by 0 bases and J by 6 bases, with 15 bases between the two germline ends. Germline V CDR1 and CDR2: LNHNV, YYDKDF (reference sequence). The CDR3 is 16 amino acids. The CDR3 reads CATSRESGPLTNEQFF. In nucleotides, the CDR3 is TGTGCCACCAGCAGAGAAAGCGGGCCGCTAACCAATGAGCAGTTCTTC.

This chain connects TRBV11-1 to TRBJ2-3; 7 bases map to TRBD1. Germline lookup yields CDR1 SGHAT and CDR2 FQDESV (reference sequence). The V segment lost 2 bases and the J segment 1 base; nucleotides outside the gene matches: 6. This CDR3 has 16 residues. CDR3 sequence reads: CASSLSRGQRTDTQYF. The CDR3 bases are TGTGCCAGCAGCTTAAGTAGGGGGCAGCGCACAGATACGCAGTATTTT.

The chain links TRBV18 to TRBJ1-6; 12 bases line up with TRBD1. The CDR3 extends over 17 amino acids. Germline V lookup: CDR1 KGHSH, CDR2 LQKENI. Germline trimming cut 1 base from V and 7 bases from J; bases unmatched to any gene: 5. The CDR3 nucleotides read TGTGCCAGCTCACCACTAGGGACAGGGGGCCGCAATTCACCCCTCCACTTT. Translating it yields CASSPLGTGGRNSPLHF.

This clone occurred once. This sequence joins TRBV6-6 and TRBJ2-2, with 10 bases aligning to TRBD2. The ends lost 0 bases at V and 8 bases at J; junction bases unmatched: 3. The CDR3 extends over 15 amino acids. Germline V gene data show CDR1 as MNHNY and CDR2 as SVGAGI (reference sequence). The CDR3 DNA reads TGTGCCAGCAGTTACTCGCTAGCGGGAGCTGGGGAGCTGTTTTTT. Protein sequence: CASSYSLAGAGELFF.

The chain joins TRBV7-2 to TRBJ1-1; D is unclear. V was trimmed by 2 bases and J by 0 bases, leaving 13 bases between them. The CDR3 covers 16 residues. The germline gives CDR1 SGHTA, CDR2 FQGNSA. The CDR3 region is CASSLFGGSVNTEAFF. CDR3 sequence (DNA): TGTGCCAGCAGCTTATTCGGAGGGTCGGTGAACACTGAAGCTTTCTTT.

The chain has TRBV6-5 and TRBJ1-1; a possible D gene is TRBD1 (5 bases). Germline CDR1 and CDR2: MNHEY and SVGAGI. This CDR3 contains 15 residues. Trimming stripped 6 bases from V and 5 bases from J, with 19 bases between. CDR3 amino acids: CASRPFLGGVTEAFF. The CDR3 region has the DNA TGTGCCAGCAGGCCATTCCTCGGGGGTGTAACTGAAGCTTTCTTT.

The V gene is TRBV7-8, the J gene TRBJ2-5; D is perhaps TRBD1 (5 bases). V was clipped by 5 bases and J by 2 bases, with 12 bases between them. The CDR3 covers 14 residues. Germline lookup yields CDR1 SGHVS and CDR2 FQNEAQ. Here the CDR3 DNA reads TGTGCCAGCAGCCCAAGGGGTAGTCAAGAGACCCAGTACTTC. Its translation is CASSPRGSQETQYF.